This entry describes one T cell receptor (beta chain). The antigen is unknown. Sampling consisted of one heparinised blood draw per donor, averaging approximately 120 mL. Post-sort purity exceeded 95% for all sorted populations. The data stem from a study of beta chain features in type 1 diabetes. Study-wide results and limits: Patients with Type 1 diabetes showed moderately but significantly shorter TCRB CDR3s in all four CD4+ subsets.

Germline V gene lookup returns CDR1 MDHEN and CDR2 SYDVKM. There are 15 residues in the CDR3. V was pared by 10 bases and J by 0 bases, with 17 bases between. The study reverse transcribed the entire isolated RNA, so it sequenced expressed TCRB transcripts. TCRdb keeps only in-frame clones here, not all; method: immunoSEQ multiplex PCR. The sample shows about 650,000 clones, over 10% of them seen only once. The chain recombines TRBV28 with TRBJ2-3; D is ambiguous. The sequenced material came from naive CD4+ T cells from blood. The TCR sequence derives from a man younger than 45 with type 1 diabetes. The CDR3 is CATKTDPGSTDTQYF. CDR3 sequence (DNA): TGTGCCACCAAAACCGACCCAGGAAGCACAGATACGCAGTATTTT. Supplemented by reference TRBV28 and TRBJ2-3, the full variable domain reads DVKVTQSSRYLVKRTGEKVFLECVQDMDHENMFWYRQDPGLGLRLIYFSYDVKMKEKGDIPEGYSVSREKKERFSLILESASTNQTSMYLCATKTDPGSTDTQYFGPGTRLTVL.